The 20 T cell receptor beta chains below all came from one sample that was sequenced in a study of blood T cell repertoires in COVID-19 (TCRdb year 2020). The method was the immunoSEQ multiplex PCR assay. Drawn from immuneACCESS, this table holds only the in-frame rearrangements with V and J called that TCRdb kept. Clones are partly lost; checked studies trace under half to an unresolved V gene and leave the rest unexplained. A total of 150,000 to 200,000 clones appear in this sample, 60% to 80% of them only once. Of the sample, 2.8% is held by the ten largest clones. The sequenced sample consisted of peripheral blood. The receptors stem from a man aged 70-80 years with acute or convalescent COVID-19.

CDR3 sequence (DNA): TGCAGCTTCTACTCCGGGACAGGGAACCCGGCTTTCTTT. This encodes CSFYSGTGNPAFF. This rearrangement joins TRBV29-1 to TRBJ1-1, with 9 bases lining up with TRBD1. Germline CDR1 is SQVTM and CDR2 is ANQGSEA. The V segment lost 8 bases and the J segment 11 bases; nucleotides outside the gene matches: 15. The CDR3 is 13 amino acids.

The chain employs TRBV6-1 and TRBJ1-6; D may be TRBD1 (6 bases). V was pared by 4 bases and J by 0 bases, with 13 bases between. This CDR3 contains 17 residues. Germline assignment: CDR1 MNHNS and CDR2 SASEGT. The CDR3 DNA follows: TGTGCCAGCAGTGTTCGGACGGACAGCTCCTATAATTCACCCCTCCACTTT. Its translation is CASSVRTDSSYNSPLHF.

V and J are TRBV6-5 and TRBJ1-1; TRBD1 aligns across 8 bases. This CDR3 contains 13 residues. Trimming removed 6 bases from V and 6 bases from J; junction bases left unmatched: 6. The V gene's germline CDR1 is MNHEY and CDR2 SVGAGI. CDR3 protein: CASRRTGLSEAFF. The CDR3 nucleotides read TGTGCCAGCAGACGGACAGGGTTGTCTGAAGCTTTCTTT.

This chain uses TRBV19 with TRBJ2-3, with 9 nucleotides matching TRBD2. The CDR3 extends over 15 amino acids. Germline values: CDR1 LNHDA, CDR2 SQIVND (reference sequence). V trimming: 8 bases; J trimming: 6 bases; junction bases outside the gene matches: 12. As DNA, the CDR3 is TGTGCCAGTTCCTTAGCGGGAGAGCAGGGGGATACGCAGTATTTT. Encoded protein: CASSLAGEQGDTQYF.

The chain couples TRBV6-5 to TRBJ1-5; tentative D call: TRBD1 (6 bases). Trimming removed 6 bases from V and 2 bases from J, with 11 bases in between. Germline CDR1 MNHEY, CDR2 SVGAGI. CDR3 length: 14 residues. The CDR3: CASSPNRGNQPQHF. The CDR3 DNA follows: TGTGCCAGCAGCCCAAACAGGGGCAATCAGCCCCAGCATTTT.

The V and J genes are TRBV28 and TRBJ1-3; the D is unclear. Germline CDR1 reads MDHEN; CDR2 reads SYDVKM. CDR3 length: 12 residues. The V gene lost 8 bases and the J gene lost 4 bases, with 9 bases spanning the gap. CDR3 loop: CASRGSGNTIYF. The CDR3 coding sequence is TGTGCCAGCCGGGGATCCGGAAACACCATATATTTT.

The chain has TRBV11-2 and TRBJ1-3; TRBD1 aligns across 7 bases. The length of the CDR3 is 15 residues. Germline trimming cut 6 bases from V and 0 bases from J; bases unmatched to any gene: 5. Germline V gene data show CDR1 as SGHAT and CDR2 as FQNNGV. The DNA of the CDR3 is TGTGCCAGCAGAAGGGACAGCTACTCTGGAAACACCATATATTTT. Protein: CASRRDSYSGNTIYF.

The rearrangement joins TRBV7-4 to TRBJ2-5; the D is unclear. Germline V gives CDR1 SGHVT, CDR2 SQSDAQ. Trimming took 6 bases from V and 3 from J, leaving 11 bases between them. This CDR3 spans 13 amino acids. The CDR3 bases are TGTGCCAGCAGGGGCACCCCGAAAGAGACCCAGTACTTC. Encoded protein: CASRGTPKETQYF.

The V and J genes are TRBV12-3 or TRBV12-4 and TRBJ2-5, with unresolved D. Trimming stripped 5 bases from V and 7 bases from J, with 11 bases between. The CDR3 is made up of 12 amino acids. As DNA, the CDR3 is TGTGCCAGCAGTCTGCATCTCGGGACCCAGTACTTC. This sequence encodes CASSLHLGTQYF.

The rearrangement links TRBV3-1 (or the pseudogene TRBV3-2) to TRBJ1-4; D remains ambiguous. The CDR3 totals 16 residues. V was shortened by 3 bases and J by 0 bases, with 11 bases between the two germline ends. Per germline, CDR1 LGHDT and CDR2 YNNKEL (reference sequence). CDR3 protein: CASSHMTSATNEKLFF. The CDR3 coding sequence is TGTGCCAGCAGCCACATGACTTCTGCAACTAATGAAAAACTGTTTTTT.

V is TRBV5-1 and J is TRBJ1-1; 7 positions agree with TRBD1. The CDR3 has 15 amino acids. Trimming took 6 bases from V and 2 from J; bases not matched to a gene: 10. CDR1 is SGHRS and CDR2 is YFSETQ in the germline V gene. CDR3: CASTHRQGSNTEAFF. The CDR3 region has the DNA TGCGCCAGCACCCATAGACAGGGCTCAAACACTGAAGCTTTCTTT.

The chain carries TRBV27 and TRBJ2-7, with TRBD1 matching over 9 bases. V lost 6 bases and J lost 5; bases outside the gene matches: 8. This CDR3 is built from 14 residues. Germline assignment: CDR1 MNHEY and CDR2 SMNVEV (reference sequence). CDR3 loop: CASRSTGGRDEQYF. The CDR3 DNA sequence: TGTGCCAGCAGGTCGACAGGGGGTAGAGACGAGCAGTACTTC.

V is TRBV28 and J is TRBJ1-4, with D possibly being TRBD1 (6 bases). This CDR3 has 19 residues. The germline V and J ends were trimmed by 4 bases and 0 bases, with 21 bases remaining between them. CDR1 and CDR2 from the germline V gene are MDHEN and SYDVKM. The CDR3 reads CASSSTLGGGLTTNEKLFF. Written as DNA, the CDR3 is TGTGCCAGCAGTTCCACCCTAGGGGGGGGACTAACAACTAATGAAAAACTGTTTTTT.

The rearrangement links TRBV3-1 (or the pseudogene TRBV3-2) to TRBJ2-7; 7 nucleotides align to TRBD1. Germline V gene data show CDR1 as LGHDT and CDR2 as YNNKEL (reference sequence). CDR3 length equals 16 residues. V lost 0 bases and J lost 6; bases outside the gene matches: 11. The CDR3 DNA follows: TGTGCCAGCAGCCAAGATCGGAGTAGGGGGCTTAGCGAGCAGTACTTC. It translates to CASSQDRSRGLSEQYF.

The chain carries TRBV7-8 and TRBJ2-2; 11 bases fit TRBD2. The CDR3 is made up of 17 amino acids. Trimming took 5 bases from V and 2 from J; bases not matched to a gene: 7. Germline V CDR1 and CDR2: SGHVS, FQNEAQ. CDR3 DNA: TGTGCCAGCAGCGCCGGGGGACTAGCGGCTAACACCGGGGAGCTGTTTTTT. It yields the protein CASSAGGLAANTGELFF.

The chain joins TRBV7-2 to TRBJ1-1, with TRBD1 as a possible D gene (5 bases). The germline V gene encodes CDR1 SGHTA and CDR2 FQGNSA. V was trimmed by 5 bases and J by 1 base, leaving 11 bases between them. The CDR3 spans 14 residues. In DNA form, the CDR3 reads TGTGCCAGCAGCCAATCAACAGGGAACACTGAAGCTTTCTTT. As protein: CASSQSTGNTEAFF.

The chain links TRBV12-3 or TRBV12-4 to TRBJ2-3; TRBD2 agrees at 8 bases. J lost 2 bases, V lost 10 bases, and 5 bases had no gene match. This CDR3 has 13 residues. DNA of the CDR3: TGTGCCACCGACGGGGGGGCCACAGATACGCAGTATTTT. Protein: CATDGGATDTQYF.

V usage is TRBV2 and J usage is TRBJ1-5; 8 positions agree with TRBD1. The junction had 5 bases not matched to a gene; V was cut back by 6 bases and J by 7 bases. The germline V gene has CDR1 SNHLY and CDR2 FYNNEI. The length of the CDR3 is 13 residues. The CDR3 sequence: CASRGQVRQPQHF. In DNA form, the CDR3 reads TGTGCCAGCAGGGGACAGGTTAGACAGCCCCAGCATTTT.

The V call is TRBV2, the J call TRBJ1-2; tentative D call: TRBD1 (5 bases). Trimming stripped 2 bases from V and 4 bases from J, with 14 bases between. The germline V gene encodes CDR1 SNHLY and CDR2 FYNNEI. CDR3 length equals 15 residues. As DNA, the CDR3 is TGTGCCAGCAGTGAAAGCAGGGCTCAAGGCTATGGCTACACCTTC. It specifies CASSESRAQGYGYTF. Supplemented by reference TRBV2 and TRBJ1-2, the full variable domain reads EPEVTQTPSHQVTQMGQEVILRCVPISNHLYFYWYRQILGQKVEFLVSFYNNEISEKSEIFDDQFSVERPDGSNFTLKIRSTKLEDSAMYFCASSESRAQGYGYTFGSGTRLTVV.

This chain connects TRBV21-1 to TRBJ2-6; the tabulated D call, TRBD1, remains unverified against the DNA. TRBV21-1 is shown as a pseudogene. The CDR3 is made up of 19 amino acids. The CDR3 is CASSNLPGQGAAGANVLTF. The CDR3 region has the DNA TGTGCCAGCAGCAATCTCCCGGGACAGGGGGCGGCAGGGGCCAACGTCCTGACTTTC.